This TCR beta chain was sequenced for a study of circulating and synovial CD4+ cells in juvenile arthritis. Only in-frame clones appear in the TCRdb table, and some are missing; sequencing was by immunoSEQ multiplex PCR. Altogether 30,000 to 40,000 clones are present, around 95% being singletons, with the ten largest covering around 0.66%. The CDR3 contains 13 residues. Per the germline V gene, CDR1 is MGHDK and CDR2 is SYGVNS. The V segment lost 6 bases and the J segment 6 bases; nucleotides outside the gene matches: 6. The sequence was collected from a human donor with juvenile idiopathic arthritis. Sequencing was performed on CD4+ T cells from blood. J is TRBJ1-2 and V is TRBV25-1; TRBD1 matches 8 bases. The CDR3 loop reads CASSRQGSDGYTF. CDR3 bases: TGTGCCAGCAGCAGACAGGGGTCGGATGGCTACACCTTC.